The clone carrying this T cell receptor beta chain was recorded a few times. Its antigen is currently unknown. Sequencing relied on a cDNA template that was reverse transcribed from extracted RNA. The protocol was immunoSEQ multiplex PCR, while the TCRdb copy is restricted to in-frame clones and leaves out a portion. The sample has some 190,000 clones; roughly 60% are singletons. This sample's treatment: oral pan-JAK inhibitor, 5-10 mg twice daily. Sampling of alopecia areata patients yielded lesional scalp punch biopsies as well as peripheral blood. Per germline, CDR1 MNHEY and CDR2 SVGAGI. CDR3 length: 14 amino acids. Trimming shortened V by 2 bases and J by 0 bases, and 7 bases separated the two germline ends. The data belong to a study of CD8+ T cells in alopecia areata. Study-wide results and caveats: It was observed that many expanded lesional clones persisted in scalp and blood during tofacitinib.

The clonotype was recovered from a human donor with alopecia areata. V and J are TRBV6-5 and TRBJ1-1, with a possible D match to TRBD1 (5 bases). Sequenced material: CD4+ T cells sorted from blood, taken at week 24, from a patient treated with tofacitinib. CDR3: CASSYGGMNTEAFF. The CDR3 DNA reads TGTGCCAGCAGTTACGGGGGAATGAACACTGAAGCTTTCTTT.